A selection of T cell receptor beta chains follows, all from one sample in a study of T cells expressing NK-cell markers. TCRdb re-called the 5' RACE reads; one entry per CDR3 protein, DNA not given. The sample table sets out some 16,000 distinct CDR3 sequences. The sequenced sample was blood T cells: a sorted CD56 or NKG2C T cell subset, CD4+ or CD8+ T cells, or bulk PBMC T cells (not recorded which). The receptors derive from a man aged 18 to 69 in good health. The CDR3 runs from the conserved cysteine through the conserved F or W. Each record gives: J gene, V gene, CDR3 protein.

TRBJ2-3 | TRBV4-3 | CASSQDGSSTDTQYF
TRBJ2-1 | TRBV11-2 | CASSLEVAEAYYNEQFF
TRBJ1-4 | TRBV20-1 | CSAKIRGRNEKLFF
TRBJ1-1 | TRBV9 | CASSVAQGSTEAFF
TRBJ2-3 | TRBV29-1 | CSVAKLAGFTDTQYF
TRBJ2-4 | TRBV20-1 | CSASPLAVGNIQYF
TRBJ2-3 | TRBV7-2 | CASSFRSHTDTQYF
TRBJ2-3 | TRBV6-6 | CASSYHTTDTQYF
TRBJ2-3 | TRBV6-5 | CASSYQVSDSTDTQYF
TRBJ2-7 | TRBV2 | CASTYRISHEQYF
TRBJ2-7 | TRBV29-1 | CSVINRDSSNEQYF
TRBJ2-3 | TRBV11-3 | CASSLEGRGGDTQYF
TRBJ2-5 | TRBV10-3 | CAISVGGQGTETQYF
TRBJ2-7 | TRBV6-2/TRBV6-3 | CASSYRLVGQGDSGAYEQYF
TRBJ1-4 | TRBV12-3/TRBV12-4 | CASTVWGIGEKLFF
TRBJ2-2 | TRBV6-1 | CASSPYSGGAGELFF
TRBJ2-3 | TRBV10-3 | CAIRGLADTDTQYF
TRBJ1-5 | TRBV10-3 | CAISDQGGTGQPQHF
TRBJ1-1 | TRBV28 | CASSLSQGLGEAFF
TRBJ2-1 | TRBV20-1 | CSATMTSGRYNEQFF
TRBJ1-1 | TRBV12-3/TRBV12-4 | CASSSLINTEAFF
TRBJ1-1 | TRBV29-1 | CSADPHGGRTEAFF
TRBJ2-3 | TRBV7-9 | CASSPLRGGTGDTQYF
TRBJ2-7 | TRBV20-1 | CSARPFDRGSYEQYF
TRBJ2-5 | TRBV6-6 | CASSGRTETQYF
TRBJ2-3 | TRBV2 | CASNAGGPTDTQYF
TRBJ2-1 | TRBV15 | CATSSRATNEQFF
TRBJ2-7 | TRBV6-1 | CASTRDRDADEQYF
TRBJ2-3 | TRBV20-1 | CSADGTSGGDTQYF
TRBJ1-3 | TRBV7-2 | CASSPQESLSGNTIYF
TRBJ2-1 | TRBV7-2 | CASRSLANEQFF
TRBJ2-2 | TRBV12-3/TRBV12-4 | CASSPGTGGPGELFF
TRBJ2-5 | TRBV7-2 | CASSQLETQYF
TRBJ2-7 | TRBV28 | CASSFLEQGNEQYF
TRBJ2-3 | TRBV20-1 | CSLSGLALTDTQYF
TRBJ1-1 | TRBV5-6 | CASSLVGIMNTEAFF
TRBJ2-7 | TRBV18 | CASSPSLALRAHEQYF
TRBJ2-7 | TRBV11-2 | CASSLETSRLVEQYF
TRBJ1-3 | TRBV30 | CAWKLRTYPGNTIYF
TRBJ2-1 | TRBV18 | CASSPTSGVNNEQFF
TRBJ1-1 | TRBV7-2 | CASSFISRQLNTEAFF
TRBJ2-7 | TRBV12-3/TRBV12-4 | CASSPTGHYEQYF
TRBJ2-7 | TRBV28 | CASSLATGGIYEQYF
TRBJ2-7 | TRBV10-3 | CAINSRDSHEQYF
TRBJ2-7 | TRBV7-2 | CASSLLPSGGYEQYF
TRBJ1-2 | TRBV12-3/TRBV12-4 | CASSLDSYGYTF
TRBJ2-3 | TRBV20-1 | CSAIHLAASTDTQYF
TRBJ2-3 | TRBV12-3/TRBV12-4 | CASSLGHGTDTQYF
TRBJ2-7 | TRBV20-1 | CSAVVAGRLYEQYF
TRBJ1-4 | TRBV20-1 | CSAREGAQEKLFF
TRBJ2-1 | TRBV2 | CASRAGLADFGGKFF
TRBJ2-1 | TRBV3-1 | CASSPSGSSYNEQFF
TRBJ2-3 | TRBV5-1 | CASSANRDSRTDTQYF
TRBJ2-7 | TRBV29-1 | CSVGSPGTYEQYF